Presented here are 27 T cell receptor beta chains from one specimen sequenced in a study of siplizumab effects on memory and regulatory T cells. The protocol was immunoSEQ multiplex PCR, while the TCRdb copy is restricted to in-frame clones and leaves out a portion. The sample records about 69,000 clones, about 87% being singletons. The sequenced sample was Tregs sorted from blood. These receptors were collected from a human donor in good health.

The gene calls are TRBV20-1 and TRBJ2-1; perhaps TRBD1 as D (6 bases). Germline V gives CDR1 DFQATT, CDR2 SNEGSKA (reference sequence). This CDR3 is built from 11 residues. This CDR3 is CSGVLYNEQFF. In DNA, the CDR3 is TGCTCAGGGGTTCTCTACAATGAGCAGTTCTTC.

In DNA form, the CDR3 reads TGTGCCAGCAGCACGGGAGCAGACGATACGCAGTATTTT. This codes for CASSTGADDTQYF. The V call is TRBV6-5, the J call TRBJ2-3, with TRBD2 as a possible D gene (6 bases). Germline V gives CDR1 MNHEY, CDR2 SVGAGI. Trimming took off 6 bases at V and 6 bases at J, with 13 bases between the two ends. CDR3 length equals 13 residues.

The CDR3 DNA reads as TGTGCCAGCAGTGAAAATGGCAGGGGGTCTAGGCCCCAGCATTTT. Its protein is CASSENGRGSRPQHF. V usage is TRBV6-1 and J usage is TRBJ1-5; 7 nucleotides match TRBD1. The trim removed 2 bases at V and 9 bases at J, leaving 10 bases unmatched. The CDR3 length is 15 residues. Per the germline V gene, CDR1 is MNHNS and CDR2 is SASEGT.

The CDR3 sequence is CASSQRGAHEQFF. The CDR3 nucleotides read TGTGCCAGCAGCCAGCGGGGGGCCCATGAGCAGTTCTTC. The chain recombines TRBV4-2 with TRBJ2-1, with TRBD2 matching over 8 bases. Germline values: CDR1 LGHNA, CDR2 YNFKEQ. V trimming: 3 bases; J trimming: 8 bases; junction bases outside the gene matches: 3. The CDR3 is made up of 13 amino acids.

The chain uses TRBV7-8 and TRBJ2-4; the match to TRBD1 covers 7 bases. The trim removed 3 bases at V and 2 bases at J, leaving 1 base unmatched. Germline CDR1 and CDR2: SGHVS and FQNEAQ. The CDR3 is made up of 14 amino acids. The CDR3 spells CASSLTGTKNIQYF. The CDR3 bases are TGTGCCAGCAGCTTGACAGGGACCAAAAACATTCAGTACTTC. Looking up the rest from reference TRBV7-8 and TRBJ2-4 gives the full variable domain: GAGVSQSPRYKVAKRGQDVALRCDPISGHVSLFWYQQALGQGPEFLTYFQNEAQLDKSGLPSDRFFAERPEGSVSTLKIQRTQQEDSAVYLCASSLTGTKNIQYFGAGTRLSVL.

The V gene is TRBV2, the J gene TRBJ1-5; 7 nucleotides agree with TRBD1. This CDR3 has 16 amino acids. Germline CDR1 SNHLY, CDR2 FYNNEI. Trimming at V came to 3 bases and at J to 5 bases, leaving 10 bases not matched to a gene. The CDR3 DNA is TGTGCCAGCAGTGAGCTGGGACAGACTCGCTATCAGCCCCAGCATTTT. It yields the protein CASSELGQTRYQPQHF.

The chain links TRBV5-1 to TRBJ2-4; the D gene is possibly TRBD1 (7 bases). This CDR3 has 14 residues. Trimming shortened V by 4 bases and J by 4 bases, and 12 bases separated the two germline ends. The V gene's germline CDR1 is SGHRS and CDR2 YFSETQ. The CDR3 loop is CASSLQGGKNIQYF. In nucleotides, the CDR3 is TGCGCCAGCAGCCTGCAGGGGGGAAAAAACATTCAGTACTTC.

The chain recombines TRBV6-1 with TRBJ2-7, with D possibly matching TRBD2 (5 bases). Germline V gene lookup returns CDR1 MNHNS and CDR2 SASEGT. The CDR3 contains 15 residues. Deletions cut 7 bases from V and 2 bases from J, with 18 bases between. The DNA of the CDR3 is TGTGCCAGCACTCCGTCGGGGTTTAATACCTACGAGCAGTACTTC. Its translation: CASTPSGFNTYEQYF.

The chain is built from TRBV29-1 and TRBJ2-1, with 13 nucleotides matching TRBD2. V was pared by 7 bases and J by 10 bases, with 4 bases of the junction left unmatched. CDR3 length equals 12 residues. Per the germline V gene, CDR1 is SQVTM and CDR2 is ANQGSEA. The CDR3 is CSDRGLAGEQFF. The CDR3 coding sequence is TGCAGCGACCGGGGACTAGCGGGGGAGCAGTTCTTC.

The gene calls are TRBV20-1 and TRBJ2-7; D gene unclear. The CDR3 is made up of 11 amino acids. In germline, CDR1 is DFQATT, CDR2 SNEGSKA (reference sequence). Trimming left V 4 bases short and J 3 bases short, with 7 bases between. The CDR3 DNA is TGCAGTGCTACCGCAAACTACGAGCAGTACTTC. Translated: CSATANYEQYF.

The J gene is TRBJ2-5, the V gene TRBV4-3; D remains ambiguous. Germline V gene data show CDR1 as LGHNA and CDR2 as YSLEER. The CDR3 spans 17 residues. Trimming left V 0 bases short and J 2 bases short, with 16 bases between. For the CDR3, the DNA is TGCGCCAGCAGCCAAGATGGATCATACGGCGGTCAAGAGACCCAGTACTTC. Encoded protein: CASSQDGSYGGQETQYF.

The chain employs TRBV11-3 and TRBJ1-1; no firm D call. Germline V gives CDR1 SGHNT, CDR2 YENEEA. The germline V and J ends were trimmed by 0 bases and 7 bases, with 6 bases remaining between them. The length of the CDR3 is 12 residues. The CDR3 loop reads CASSLDANEAFF. Written as DNA, the CDR3 is TGTGCCAGCAGCTTAGATGCTAATGAAGCTTTCTTT.

The chain combines TRBV7-8 with TRBJ1-1; D not resolved. CDR1 SGHVS and CDR2 FQNEAQ come from the germline V gene. This CDR3 contains 14 residues. Trimming stripped 3 bases from V and 0 bases from J, with 8 bases between. This chain's CDR3 is CASSLIQMNTEAFF. The CDR3 DNA is TGTGCCAGCAGCTTGATTCAGATGAACACTGAAGCTTTCTTT.

This chain joins TRBV5-1 and TRBJ2-3; D remains ambiguous. V shed 6 bases and J shed 2 bases, with 10 bases lying between them. This CDR3 contains 13 residues. CDR1 SGHRS and CDR2 YFSETQ come from the germline V gene. The CDR3 DNA reads as TGCGCCAGCACCAGGACGCTCACAGATACGCAGTATTTT. As protein: CASTRTLTDTQYF. The full variable domain, completed using reference TRBV5-1 and TRBJ2-3, is KAGVTQTPRYLIKTRGQQVTLSCSPISGHRSVSWYQQTPGQGLQFLFEYFSETQRNKGNFPGRFSGRQFSNSRSEMNVSTLELGDSALYLCASTRTLTDTQYFGPGTRLTVL.

V gene TRBV28 combines with J gene TRBJ2-1; TRBD2 matches 8 bases. The J segment lost 4 bases and the V segment lost 5 bases, leaving 10 bases of the junction unmatched. The germline V gene has CDR1 MDHEN and CDR2 SYDVKM. The CDR3 runs to 16 residues. Here the CDR3 reads CASSPRTSRGYNEQFF. CDR3 nucleotides: TGTGCCAGCAGTCCCAGGACTAGCAGGGGATACAATGAGCAGTTCTTC.

This chain connects TRBV7-2 to TRBJ1-1; D unresolved. CDR3 length: 13 amino acids. Germline CDR1 is SGHTA and CDR2 is FQGNSA. The V end lost 4 bases, the J end lost 0 bases, and 6 bases lay between the germline ends. The CDR3 is CASSSFMNTEAFF. The CDR3 nucleotides are TGTGCCAGCAGCTCTTTCATGAACACTGAAGCTTTCTTT.

The DNA for the CDR3 is TGCAGCGTTGAAGATGGGGGCTTCAGCTATGGCTACACCTTC. Encoded protein: CSVEDGGFSYGYTF. The V call is TRBV29-1, the J call TRBJ1-2, with D perhaps TRBD1 (6 bases). The germline V gene encodes CDR1 SQVTM and CDR2 ANQGSEA. Trimming left V 0 bases short and J 4 bases short, with 12 bases between. This CDR3 has 14 amino acids.

The chain recombines TRBV29-1 with TRBJ2-4, with TRBD1 matching 9 bases. The CDR3 contains 14 residues. The V gene end was trimmed by 7 bases and the J gene end by 6 bases; junction bases not matched to a gene: 10. Germline values: CDR1 SQVTM, CDR2 ANQGSEA. CDR3 region: CSALPGTGINIQYF. CDR3 nucleotides: TGCAGCGCTCTACCCGGGACAGGGATAAACATTCAGTACTTC.

V is TRBV6-5 and J is TRBJ2-1, with D perhaps matching TRBD2 (6 bases). The CDR3 covers 14 residues. Trimming left V 5 bases short and J 9 bases short, with 17 bases between. The germline CDR1 and CDR2 sequences are MNHEY and SVGAGI. CDR3 DNA: TGTGCCAGCAGTGCCTGGGACTCCCAGAGTGAGCAGTTCTTC. It specifies CASSAWDSQSEQFF.

The J gene is TRBJ2-3, the V gene TRBV10-2, with 7 bases lining up with TRBD2. J gave up 2 bases and V 4 bases, and 9 bases lay outside the gene matches. Germline values: CDR1 WSHSY, CDR2 SAAADI. This CDR3 contains 16 residues. CDR3 DNA: TGCGCCAGCAGTGCTAGCGGAAACTACAACACAGATACGCAGTATTTT. Translated: CASSASGNYNTDTQYF.

This chain joins TRBV4-1 and TRBJ2-3; 7 positions match TRBD1. This CDR3 contains 17 residues. V lost 3 bases, J lost 1 base, and 10 bases stayed unmatched. Germline V gene data show CDR1 as MGHRA and CDR2 as YSYEKL. The CDR3 DNA sequence: TGCGCCAGCAGCCACCCCGGGACAGAATTTCGCACAGATACGCAGTATTTT. Translating gives CASSHPGTEFRTDTQYF.

This clone was seen once. This sample also contains other DNA sequences that code for the same CDR3. The chain carries TRBV15 and TRBJ2-1; 11 bases map to TRBD2. V trimming: 2 bases; J trimming: 7 bases; junction bases outside the gene matches: 1. Germline V gene sequence: CDR1 LNHNV, CDR2 YYDKDF (reference sequence). There are 14 residues in the CDR3. CDR3 DNA: TGTGCCACCAGCAGACTAGCGGGGGGAAATGAGCAGTTCTTC. Translated, it gives CATSRLAGGNEQFF.

The chain has TRBV5-1 and TRBJ2-3; D not resolved. Germline CDR1 and CDR2: SGHRS and YFSETQ. The CDR3 runs to 14 residues. The V gene lost 0 bases and the J gene lost 0 bases, with 5 bases spanning the gap. CDR3 residues: CASSLGRSTDTQYF. In DNA form, the CDR3 reads TGCGCCAGCAGCTTGGGACGGAGCACAGATACGCAGTATTTT.

The chain is built from TRBV19 and TRBJ1-5, with D hard to call. The CDR3 loop spans 13 amino acids. Germline CDR1 LNHDA, CDR2 SQIVND (reference sequence). V shed 5 bases and J shed 0 bases, with 5 bases lying between them. CDR3 nucleotide sequence: TGTGCCAGTAGTCTCGGTAGCAATCAGCCCCAGCATTTT. It is translated as CASSLGSNQPQHF. Drawing the rest from reference TRBV19 and TRBJ1-5, the complete variable domain is DGGITQSPKYLFRKEGQNVTLSCEQNLNHDAMYWYRQDPGQGLRLIYYSQIVNDFQKGDIAEGYSVSREKKESFPLTVTSAQKNPTAFYLCASSLGSNQPQHFGDGTRLSIL.

This chain uses TRBV20-1 with TRBJ2-3, with D unclear. The CDR3 totals 11 residues. Trimming took 3 bases from V and 10 from J, leaving 11 bases between them. The V gene's germline CDR1 is DFQATT and CDR2 SNEGSKA (reference sequence). CDR3 residues: CSASSTSPQYF. In DNA form, the CDR3 reads TGCAGTGCTAGTAGTACCTCTCCGCAGTATTTT.

The chain joins TRBV19 to TRBJ2-5; tentative D call: TRBD1 (6 bases). The length of the CDR3 is 12 residues. The V and J ends lost 6 bases and 5 bases respectively, with 10 bases between them. The V gene's germline CDR1 is LNHDA and CDR2 SQIVND (reference sequence). The CDR3 coding sequence is TGTGCCAGTAGATCCAGGGGTGAGACCCAGTACTTC. It codes for CASRSRGETQYF.

The CDR3 loop reads CASSRGQGASYEQYF. For the CDR3, the DNA is TGCGCCAGCAGCCGAGGACAGGGGGCCTCCTACGAGCAGTACTTC. The chain has TRBV5-1 and TRBJ2-7; 11 nucleotides agree with TRBD1. With V trimmed by 4 bases and J by 0 bases, 3 bases remained unmatched. The CDR3 spans 15 residues. Germline-derived CDR1 and CDR2 are SGHRS and YFSETQ. Filled out from reference TRBV5-1 and TRBJ2-7, the complete variable domain reads KAGVTQTPRYLIKTRGQQVTLSCSPISGHRSVSWYQQTPGQGLQFLFEYFSETQRNKGNFPGRFSGRQFSNSRSEMNVSTLELGDSALYLCASSRGQGASYEQYFGPGTRLTVT.